This entry concerns a single T cell receptor beta chain. What it binds is not known. Trimming at V came to 1 base and at J to 3 bases, leaving 7 bases not matched to a gene. Germline V lookup: CDR1 ENHRY, CDR2 SYGVKD. The CDR3 covers 16 residues. These data originate in a study of shared clonotypes between healthy human individuals. The study, taken as a whole, reports: Clonotype sharing among donors was thought likely to change with sequencing depth.

Terminally differentiated effector memory CD45RA+ cells were excluded by CCR7 positive selection of CD45RO-negative cells. Execution of the assay was at deep level. Some clones are missing from TCRdb's copy, which holds only in-frame ones; the method was immunoSEQ multiplex PCR. The sample records 560,000 or so clones, around 96% being singletons. V usage is TRBV10-3 and J usage is TRBJ2-7; 9 bases fit TRBD2. The receptor's source is a woman aged 30 to 39 in good health. Specimen: naive CD8+ T cells sorted from blood. CDR3 sequence: CAISEFLAGEDYEQYF. As DNA, the CDR3 is TGTGCCATCAGTGAGTTCTTAGCGGGGGAAGACTACGAGCAGTACTTC.